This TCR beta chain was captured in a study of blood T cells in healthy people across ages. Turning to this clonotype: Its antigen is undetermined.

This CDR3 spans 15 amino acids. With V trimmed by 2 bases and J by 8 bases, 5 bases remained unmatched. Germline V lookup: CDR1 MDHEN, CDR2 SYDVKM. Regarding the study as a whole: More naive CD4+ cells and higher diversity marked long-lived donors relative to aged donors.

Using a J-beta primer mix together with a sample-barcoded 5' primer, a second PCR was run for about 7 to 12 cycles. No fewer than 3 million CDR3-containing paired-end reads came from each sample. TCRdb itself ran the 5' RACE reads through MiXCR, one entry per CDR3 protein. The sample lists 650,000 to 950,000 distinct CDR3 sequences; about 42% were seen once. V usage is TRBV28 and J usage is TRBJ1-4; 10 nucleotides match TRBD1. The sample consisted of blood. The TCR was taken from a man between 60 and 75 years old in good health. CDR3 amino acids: CASSLVGQGPEKLFF. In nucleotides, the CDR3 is TGTGCCAGCAGTTTAGTGGGACAGGGGCCAGAAAAACTGTTTTTT. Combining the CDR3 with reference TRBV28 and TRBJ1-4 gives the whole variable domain DVKVTQSSRYLVKRTGEKVFLECVQDMDHENMFWYRQDPGLGLRLIYFSYDVKMKEKGDIPEGYSVSREKKERFSLILESASTNQTSMYLCASSLVGQGPEKLFFGSGTQLSVL.